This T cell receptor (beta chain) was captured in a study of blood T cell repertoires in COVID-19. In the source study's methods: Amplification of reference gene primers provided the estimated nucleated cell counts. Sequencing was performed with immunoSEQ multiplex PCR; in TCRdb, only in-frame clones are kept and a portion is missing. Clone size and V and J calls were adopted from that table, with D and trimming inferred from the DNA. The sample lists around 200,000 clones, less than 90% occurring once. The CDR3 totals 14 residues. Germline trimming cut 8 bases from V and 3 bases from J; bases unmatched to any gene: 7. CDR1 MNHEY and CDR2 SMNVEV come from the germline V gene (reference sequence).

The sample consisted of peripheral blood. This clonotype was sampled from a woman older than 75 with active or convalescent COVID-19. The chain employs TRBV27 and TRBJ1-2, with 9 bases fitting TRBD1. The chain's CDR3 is CASSGQGYYYGYTF. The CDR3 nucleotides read TGTGCCAGCTCAGGACAGGGGTACTACTATGGCTACACCTTC.